This T cell receptor (beta chain) was identified in a study of blood T cell repertoires in COVID-19. Looking at the study overall: Acute and convalescent COVID-19 specimens originated in the United States, Italy and Spain. Sample material is recorded as cDNA or gDNA derived from T cells, B-cell-depleted T cells, or PBMCs.

Study processing details: The assay estimated nucleated cells by amplifying reference gene primers. The protocol was immunoSEQ multiplex PCR, while the TCRdb copy is restricted to in-frame clones and leaves out a portion. V and J calls and clone size follow that table, whereas D and trimming were derived from the DNA. This table has about 95,000 clones, approximately 90% appearing once. This clone was counted a single time. The sequenced material came from peripheral blood. The TCR originated in a woman between 50 and 59 years old in a cohort sampled during active COVID-19.

CDR3 DNA: TGTGCCAGCAGCTTAGAACCCGGGACAGCTAACACTGAAGCTTTCTTT. This sequence encodes CASSLEPGTANTEAFF. J is TRBJ1-1 and V is TRBV11-3; TRBD1 matches 7 bases. CDR1 is SGHNT and CDR2 is YENEEA in the germline V gene. This CDR3 region has 16 residues. The trim removed 0 bases at V and 2 bases at J, leaving 6 bases unmatched.